The 3 T cell receptor beta chains listed next were all sequenced from one sample in a study of T cell changes during pregnancy in multiple sclerosis. Data came from immunoSEQ multiplex PCR; TCRdb stores just in-frame clones and leaves some out. Of 38,000 or so clones in the sample, more than 80% were seen once. This sample comprised CD4+ T cells from peripheral blood mononuclear cells, obtained in the third trimester of pregnancy. The source is a female donor with multiple sclerosis, enrolled in a pregnancy study.

J is TRBJ1-1 and V is TRBV7-8; perhaps TRBD1 as D (5 bases). With 8 bases removed from V and 3 bases from J, the gap between germline ends came to 19 bases. This CDR3 comprises 15 residues. Germline V gene lookup returns CDR1 SGHVS and CDR2 FQNEAQ. The CDR3 DNA sequence: TGTGCCAGCGGAGGGAGGGGTCAGACATACACTGAAGCTTTCTTT. Encoded protein: CASGGRGQTYTEAFF.

This clone came up once. V and J are TRBV7-3 and TRBJ2-1, with a tentative D call TRBD1 (5 bases). The length of the CDR3 is 15 residues. From germline, CDR1 is SGHTA and CDR2 FQGTGA. V shed 4 bases and J shed 9 bases, with 19 bases lying between them. CDR3 region: CASSSQGGGNIEQFF. Written as DNA, the CDR3 is TGTGCCAGCAGCTCCCAGGGTGGTGGGAATATTGAGCAGTTCTTC.

Worth noting for this clone: Other DNA sequences in the same sample also yield this CDR3. J is TRBJ2-3 and V is TRBV9, with 12 bases identical to TRBD2. The CDR3 has 16 residues. Germline V gene sequence: CDR1 SGDLS, CDR2 YYNGEE. V lost 4 bases to trimming and J lost 3 bases; unmatched junction nucleotides: 6. CDR3 protein: CASSPLLAGGTDTQYF. For the CDR3, the DNA is TGTGCCAGCAGCCCCCTTCTAGCGGGGGGGACAGATACGCAGTATTTT.